A single sample is the source of the 16 T cell receptor beta chains below, sequenced in a study of radiotherapy plus CTLA-4 blockade in lung cancer (dated by TCRdb to 2016 to 2018). Library preparation employed the immunoSEQ multiplex PCR assay. Here the immuneACCESS table is served through TCRdb, limited to in-frame sequences with V and J called. Missing clones are a known gap in these copies; in checked studies unresolved V genes cover under half, and the rest lacks a known reason. The sample table records tens of thousands of clones; 60% to 80% of these occur just once. The biggest ten clones account for less than 3% of the sample. The source was peripheral blood, collected from a patient treated with radiotherapy plus ipilimumab. The receptor set was obtained from a human donor with non-small cell lung cancer whose response to radiotherapy plus ipilimumab could not be evaluated.

A few counts support this clone. V is TRBV5-1 and J is TRBJ2-5; 9 nucleotides agree with TRBD2. The CDR3 has 14 residues. The germline V gene encodes CDR1 SGHRS and CDR2 YFSETQ. J lost 1 base, V lost 2 bases, and 0 bases had no gene match. The chain's CDR3 is CASSFSGGQETQYF. The CDR3 DNA follows: TGCGCCAGCAGCTTTAGCGGGGGCCAAGAGACCCAGTACTTC.

The CDR3 here is CSAPGNTEAFF. The CDR3 nucleotides read TGCAGCGCCCCAGGTAACACTGAAGCTTTCTTT. The rearrangement joins TRBV29-1 to TRBJ1-1, with D unclear. This CDR3 spans 11 amino acids. The V and J ends lost 7 bases and 2 bases respectively, with 8 bases between them. CDR1 and CDR2 (germline): SQVTM, ANQGSEA.

The V call is TRBV5-1, the J call TRBJ1-2; 11 bases align to TRBD1. The CDR3 has 15 residues. Germline CDR1 and CDR2: SGHRS and YFSETQ. With V trimmed by 4 bases and J by 8 bases, 10 bases remained unmatched. CDR3 in DNA: TGCGCCAGCAGCCCGGGACAGGGGGGGAGGTCCGGCTACACCTTC. This encodes CASSPGQGGRSGYTF.

The J gene is TRBJ2-3, the V gene TRBV7-6, with 7 positions matching TRBD2. Trimming removed 5 bases from V and 1 base from J; junction bases left unmatched: 6. Germline values: CDR1 SGHVS, CDR2 FNYEAQ. The CDR3 totals 15 residues. CDR3 DNA sequence: TGTGCCAGCAGCCCTTCTCGGGGGGGCACAGATACGCAGTATTTT. Amino acids: CASSPSRGGTDTQYF.

V usage is TRBV28 and J usage is TRBJ1-4; 7 bases fit TRBD1. Per germline, CDR1 MDHEN and CDR2 SYDVKM. After removal of 5 bases from V and 5 bases from J, the junction contained 8 bases not matched to a gene. The CDR3 runs 15 residues. The CDR3, as DNA: TGTGCCAGCAGTCCATCACCGGGACAGAATGAAAAACTGTTTTTT. Its translation: CASSPSPGQNEKLFF.

This rearrangement joins TRBV30 to TRBJ1-6, with D unresolved. Germline-derived CDR1 and CDR2 are GTSNPN and SVGIG (reference sequence). The CDR3 spans 15 residues. V lost 1 base, J lost 0 bases, and 7 bases lay in between. The CDR3 protein is CAWSGLSSYNSPLHF. CDR3 sequence (DNA): TGTGCCTGGAGTGGCCTCAGCTCCTATAATTCACCCCTCCACTTT.

The CDR3 coding sequence is TGTGCCAGCAGCTTAGGGGCGGGGGAGGATACGCAGTATTTT. It codes for CASSLGAGEDTQYF. The chain uses TRBV7-3 and TRBJ2-3; 7 positions match TRBD2. J was trimmed by 6 bases and V by 2 bases; bases with no gene match: 5. This CDR3 comprises 14 residues. Germline V gene data show CDR1 as SGHTA and CDR2 as FQGTGA.

The CDR3 nucleotides are TGCGCCAGCAGCCCCCGGAGGGGCAGTCAAGAGACCCAGTACTTC. It translates to CASSPRRGSQETQYF. The rearrangement joins TRBV5-1 to TRBJ2-5; tentative D call: TRBD2 (6 bases). Germline V CDR1 and CDR2: SGHRS, YFSETQ. The CDR3 totals 15 residues. Trimming cost V 4 bases and J 2 bases, with 15 bases left between them.

CDR3 DNA sequence: TGTGCCAGCAGACAGGGACAGTCCCCCTACGAGCAGTACTTC. It encodes CASRQGQSPYEQYF. The V gene is TRBV6-5, the J gene TRBJ2-7; 7 bases match TRBD1. J gave up 2 bases and V 6 bases, and 7 bases lay outside the gene matches. This CDR3 has 14 residues. Germline V gives CDR1 MNHEY, CDR2 SVGAGI.

V and J are TRBV21-1 and TRBJ1-1. TRBV21-1 is listed as a pseudogene. This CDR3 has 14 amino acids. CDR3 bases: TGTGCCAGCAGCAAAGGAAGGAGAGGTACTGAAGCTTTCTTT. Its translation: CASSKGRRGTEAFF.

In nucleotides, the CDR3 is TGTGCCAGCAGTTATCTGGGGACAAACTCCTACGAGCAGTACTTC. Translation gives CASSYLGTNSYEQYF. The chain employs TRBV6-5 and TRBJ2-7, with D possibly TRBD1 on 6 matching bases. V lost 3 bases to trimming and J lost 0 bases, with 12 bases between them. CDR3 length equals 15 residues. The germline V gene encodes CDR1 MNHEY and CDR2 SVGAGI.

The V gene is TRBV7-3, the J gene TRBJ2-1; 12 bases fit TRBD2. The CDR3 is 15 amino acids. V shed 5 bases and J 6 bases; nucleotides not matched to a gene: 5. Germline CDR1 and CDR2: SGHTA and FQGTGA. CDR3 DNA sequence: TGTGCCAGCAGCACCAGACTAGCGGGAGTCAATGAGCAGTTCTTC. Its translation is CASSTRLAGVNEQFF.

V gene TRBV6-1 combines with J gene TRBJ2-1; D remains unclear. There are 12 residues in the CDR3. CDR1 and CDR2 from the germline V gene are MNHNS and SASEGT. The V and J ends lost 11 bases and 1 base respectively, with 9 bases between them. DNA for the CDR3: TGTGCCGTTGCTAGTTCCTACAATGAGCAGTTCTTC. Translation: CAVASSYNEQFF.

The rearrangement links TRBV6-5 to TRBJ2-1; TRBD1 matches 9 bases. Trimming cost V 4 bases and J 8 bases; bases outside gene matches: 6. Germline V gives CDR1 MNHEY, CDR2 SVGAGI. This CDR3 is built from 14 residues. This chain's CDR3 is CASSLGQGWDEQFF. Written as DNA, the CDR3 is TGTGCCAGCAGTTTGGGACAGGGATGGGATGAGCAGTTCTTC.

This clone was seen once. The chain has TRBV10-3 and TRBJ2-7, with 11 bases aligning to TRBD2. CDR3 length: 14 amino acids. The V and J ends lost 6 bases and 7 bases, in that order; junction bases with no gene match: 8. CDR1 is ENHRY and CDR2 is SYGVKD in the germline V gene. Here the CDR3 DNA reads TGTGCCATCAGGCCTAGCGGGGGGTCGGAGGAGCAGTACTTC. This encodes CAIRPSGGSEEQYF.

The rearrangement links TRBV11-2 to TRBJ1-5; 9 nucleotides line up with TRBD1. V shed 1 base and J 5 bases; nucleotides not matched to a gene: 3. The CDR3 length is 15 residues. Germline V gives CDR1 SGHAT, CDR2 FQNNGV. The CDR3 reads CASSLGQGGYQPQHF. The CDR3 coding sequence is TGTGCCAGCAGCTTAGGACAGGGGGGATATCAGCCCCAGCATTTT.